The next 25 T cell receptor beta chains were all read from a single sample in a study. The sorted Tregs were CD4+CD25+CD127-/low cells. Amplification of TRBV12-4/TRBJ1-2 clonotypes used adaptor-ligated barcode primers. TCRdb used MiXCR to reprocess the multiplex PCR reads, holding one entry per CDR3 protein. The profile covers under 400 distinct CDR3 sequences, with 6.2% appearing a single time and 36% taken by the ten largest. The sample comprised Tregs sorted from blood. Receptors originate from a female donor with breast cancer.

By sample fraction, this clonotype is large. CDR3 DNA: TGTGCCAGCAGCGAATTCGACAGGGAGCTTCGCGGCTACACCTTC. Translating it yields CASSEFDRELRGYTF. The V gene is TRBV12-3 or TRBV12-4, the J gene TRBJ1-2; TRBD1 matches 7 bases. V trimming: 6 bases; J trimming: 8 bases; junction bases outside the gene matches: 15. The CDR3 extends over 15 amino acids.

This clonotype was counted between two and nine times. An end of the junction does not agree with germline; a read error may underlie this. This rearrangement joins TRBV12-3 or TRBV12-4 to TRBJ1-2; 10 positions agree with TRBD1. The CDR3 sequence is 16 residues long. The CDR3 loop reads CACSKPGQGMFYGYTF. CDR3 nucleotide sequence: TGTGCCTGCAGTAAACCGGGACAGGGGATGTTCTATGGCTACACCTTC.

This clonotype is categorized as medium-sized. The CDR3: CASSLTEGGYTF. CDR3 bases: TGTGCCAGCAGTCTTACAGAAGGTGGCTACACCTTC. The chain couples TRBV12-3 or TRBV12-4 to TRBJ1-2; no firm D call. V lost 5 bases, J lost 7 bases, and 11 bases lay in between. This CDR3 has 12 residues.

This clonotype counts as large (0.1 to 1%). The chain employs TRBV12-3 or TRBV12-4 and TRBJ1-2, with TRBD1 matching 8 bases. The CDR3 loop spans 13 amino acids. Germline trimming cut 5 bases from V and 6 bases from J; bases unmatched to any gene: 5. DNA of the CDR3: TGTGCCAGCAGTAACCCGGACAGGGATGGCTACACCTTC. Protein product: CASSNPDRDGYTF.

This clonotype is labeled as large. This chain connects TRBV12-3 or TRBV12-4 to TRBJ1-2; D is possibly TRBD1 (5 bases). The ends were cut back, 1 base at V and 8 bases at J, with 8 bases in the middle. The CDR3 is made up of 12 amino acids. The CDR3 loop reads CASSLGQGGYTF. The CDR3, as DNA: TGTGCCAGCAGTTTAGGCCAGGGCGGCTACACCTTC.

This clonotype was observed a handful of times. One base away lies a much larger clone, so this may be a sequencing read error. The chain employs TRBV12-3 or TRBV12-4 and TRBJ1-2; possibly TRBD1 for D (6 bases). The germline V and J ends were trimmed by 9 bases and 4 bases, with 9 bases remaining between them. This CDR3 has 11 amino acids. In DNA, the CDR3 is TGTGCCAGTACAGGGTGCTATGGCTACACCTTC. Translation: CASTGCYGYTF.

This clonotype is deemed large (0.1 to 1%). The chain joins TRBV12-3 or TRBV12-4 to TRBJ1-2; D is ambiguous. The CDR3 runs to 12 residues. Trimming cost V 5 bases and J 4 bases, with 8 bases left between them. The CDR3 DNA reads TGTGCCAGCAGTCTCGGATCCTATGGCTACACCTTC. As protein: CASSLGSYGYTF.

Within the sample, this clonotype is medium-sized. The V gene is TRBV12-3 or TRBV12-4, the J gene TRBJ1-2; 9 positions match TRBD1. The ends lost 6 bases at V and 4 bases at J; junction bases unmatched: 12. This CDR3 is built from 16 residues. Written as DNA, the CDR3 is TGTGCCAGCAGCCGTCCCGGGACAGGGAGAGGCTATGGCTACACCTTC. This gives the protein CASSRPGTGRGYGYTF.

Judged by abundance, this clonotype is large. For the CDR3, the DNA is TGTGCCAGCAGTCTCGACAGGGTCTACGGCTACACCTTC. This encodes CASSLDRVYGYTF. V is TRBV12-3 or TRBV12-4 and J is TRBJ1-2; 7 nucleotides agree with TRBD1. The CDR3 is 13 amino acids. V shed 5 bases, J shed 8 bases, and the junction held 8 bases outside the gene matches.

This clonotype was picked up a small number of times. Compared with germline, one end of the junction differs, possibly owing to a read error. The rearrangement joins TRBV12-3 or TRBV12-4 to TRBJ1-2; no definite D call. This CDR3 comprises 14 residues. CDR3 in amino acids: CTSSPRTIDYGYTF. The CDR3 coding sequence is TGTACCAGCAGTCCCCGGACGATCGACTATGGCTACACCTTC.

By share, this clonotype counts as large. The chain combines TRBV12-3 or TRBV12-4 with TRBJ1-2; D gene unclear. V gave up 2 bases and J gave up 8 bases, with 12 bases separating them. The CDR3 is 13 residues long. The CDR3 spells CASSLSVRGGYTF. In DNA form, the CDR3 reads TGTGCCAGCAGTTTATCAGTCCGTGGAGGCTACACCTTC.

This clonotype is classed as large. This chain connects TRBV12-3 or TRBV12-4 to TRBJ1-2, with 7 bases identical to TRBD1. Germline trimming cut 6 bases from V and 2 bases from J; bases unmatched to any gene: 12. The CDR3 runs 16 residues. The CDR3 sequence: CASRPSGQPINYGYTF. For the CDR3, the DNA is TGTGCCAGCAGACCGTCGGGACAGCCGATCAACTATGGCTACACCTTC.

By proportion, this clonotype is large. V and J are TRBV12-3 or TRBV12-4 and TRBJ1-2; D call uncertain. V lost 0 bases and J 5 bases, leaving 7 bases between the germline ends. The CDR3 totals 13 residues. CDR3 nucleotide sequence: TGTGCCAGCAGTTTAGCTTCGGGGTATGGCTACACCTTC. Its protein is CASSLASGYGYTF.

By its share, this clonotype is large (0.1 to 1%). The chain links TRBV12-3 or TRBV12-4 to TRBJ1-2; D unresolved. The CDR3 loop spans 13 amino acids. Trimming pared 8 bases from V and 8 bases from J, leaving 18 bases between. The CDR3: CASGGSLLGGYTF. In DNA form, the CDR3 reads TGTGCCAGCGGCGGTAGCCTCCTGGGCGGCTACACCTTC.

This clonotype counts as large. The CDR3 coding sequence is TGTGCCAGCAGCTCCACCGGGGTGCCGGGCTACACCTTC. It codes for CASSSTGVPGYTF. This rearrangement joins TRBV12-3 or TRBV12-4 to TRBJ1-2; D remains ambiguous. The CDR3 runs 13 residues. Trimming removed 6 bases from V and 8 bases from J, with 16 bases in between.

Concerning this clonotype itself: A much larger clone sits a single nucleotide away, making a read error possible. The chain has TRBV12-3 or TRBV12-4 and TRBJ1-2; unclear D gene. The CDR3 totals 11 residues. CDR3 DNA sequence: TGTGCCTGCAGTTCAATGGGAGGCTACACCTTC. This sequence encodes CACSSMGGYTF.

This clonotype is termed large (0.1 to 1%). The rearrangement joins TRBV12-3 or TRBV12-4 to TRBJ1-2; D remains ambiguous. This CDR3 region has 12 residues. V shed 6 bases and J shed 2 bases, with 7 bases lying between them. This CDR3 reads CASSPGNYGYTF. The CDR3 DNA reads TGTGCCAGCAGCCCCGGGAACTATGGCTACACCTTC.

This clonotype is judged large. The chain has TRBV12-3 or TRBV12-4 and TRBJ1-2, with no clear D. The length of the CDR3 is 12 residues. Trimming pared 6 bases from V and 1 base from J, leaving 6 bases between. The CDR3 sequence: CASRPLNYGYTF. The CDR3 DNA is TGTGCCAGCAGACCGCTTAACTATGGCTACACCTTC.

Sample share makes this clonotype medium-sized. V usage is TRBV12-3 or TRBV12-4 and J usage is TRBJ1-2; unclear D gene. The CDR3 has 13 amino acids. Trimming left V 1 base short and J 2 bases short, with 5 bases between. The CDR3 nucleotides are TGTGCCAGCAGTTTAGGAGGGAACTATGGCTACACCTTC. Its translation: CASSLGGNYGYTF.

This clonotype ranks as large. The chain recombines TRBV12-3 or TRBV12-4 with TRBJ1-2; no reliable D call. The CDR3 length is 13 residues. Trimming pared 3 bases from V and 8 bases from J, leaving 13 bases between. The DNA for the CDR3 is TGTGCCAGCAGTTTCGGAACGGCGGGAGGCTACACCTTC. This sequence encodes CASSFGTAGGYTF.

In its sample, this clonotype ranks as large. V and J are TRBV12-3 or TRBV12-4 and TRBJ1-2; possibly TRBD1 for D (6 bases). V lost 3 bases to trimming and J lost 1 base, with 9 bases between them. The CDR3 extends over 14 amino acids. This chain's CDR3 is CASSLDRINYGYTF. The CDR3 coding sequence is TGTGCCAGCAGTTTGGACAGAATTAACTATGGCTACACCTTC.

About this clonotype: One junction end does not reproduce the germline sequence, and a read error may be involved. The CDR3 bases are TGTGCCAGCAGTCAAGGACAGGGAGCTAACTGTGGCTACACCTTC. Protein: CASSQGQGANCGYTF. The V call is TRBV12-3 or TRBV12-4, the J call TRBJ1-2, with 8 bases identical to TRBD1. The CDR3 sequence is 15 residues long.

This clonotype is termed medium-sized. This chain links TRBV12-3 or TRBV12-4 with TRBJ1-2, with no clear D. The CDR3 runs to 12 residues. Trimming left V 6 bases short and J 8 bases short, with 13 bases between. The CDR3 DNA reads as TGTGCCAGCAGCCTAAGGAGGTTCGGCTACACCTTC. Residues: CASSLRRFGYTF.

This clonotype counts as large. The rearrangement links TRBV12-3 or TRBV12-4 to TRBJ1-2, with D perhaps TRBD1 (6 bases). The CDR3 contains 14 residues. Trimming took off 6 bases at V and 3 bases at J, with 14 bases between the two ends. In DNA, the CDR3 is TGTGCCAGCAGCACCGTTGGACAGTACTATGGCTACACCTTC. Protein product: CASSTVGQYYGYTF.

This clonotype is labeled hyperexpanded. The chain has TRBV12-3 or TRBV12-4 and TRBJ1-2; D unclear. This CDR3 is 13 amino acids long. The ends were cut back, 10 bases at V and 1 base at J, with 13 bases in the middle. This CDR3 reads CATLARSNYGYTF. CDR3 nucleotide sequence: TGTGCCACCCTAGCTAGGAGTAACTATGGCTACACCTTC.